Each of the 32 T cell receptor beta chains below was sequenced from the same sample in a study of cytomegalovirus exposure and HLA in healthy donors (dated by TCRdb to 2016 to 2017). Libraries were constructed by the immunoSEQ multiplex PCR assay. For the multiplex PCR, a mixture combining 60 forward primers for TCR Vbeta segments and 13 reverse primers for TCR Jbeta segments was used. In its TCRdb copy, this immuneACCESS table keeps in-frame sequences only and misses some clones. Where compared with another copy, unresolved V genes explain less than half of these, and the others have no known cause. This sample has some 150,000 clones in its table, and roughly 72% of those were observed once. 2.1% of the sample rests with the top ten. The sample comprised PBMCs. Receptor source: a man younger than 45 in good health and CMV-seronegative.

This sequence joins TRBV10-3 and TRBJ1-1; 8 nucleotides line up with TRBD1. V shed 10 bases and J 2 bases; nucleotides not matched to a gene: 9. CDR1 is ENHRY, CDR2 SYGVKD, per germline. The CDR3 contains 14 residues. The CDR3 DNA reads as TGTGCCACACGAGGACAGGGTTTAAACACTGAAGCTTTCTTT. Translated: CATRGQGLNTEAFF.

DNA of the CDR3: TGTGCCAGCAACCGAGCACAGGGGGTTGCGAACACCGGGGAGCTGTTTTTT. Translating it yields CASNRAQGVANTGELFF. The chain employs TRBV28 and TRBJ2-2; 8 bases are shared with TRBD1. CDR3 length: 17 amino acids. With V trimmed by 7 bases and J by 0 bases, 10 bases remained unmatched. Germline lookup yields CDR1 MDHEN and CDR2 SYDVKM.

The chain carries TRBV25-1 and TRBJ2-3, with D possibly matching TRBD1 (5 bases). CDR1 is MGHDK and CDR2 is SYGVNS in the germline V gene. The CDR3 extends over 14 amino acids. V was pared by 5 bases and J by 3 bases, with 12 bases between. The CDR3 protein is CASSRQGGTDTQYF. The CDR3 bases are TGTGCCAGCAGTAGGCAGGGTGGTACAGATACGCAGTATTTT.

This clone came up a few times. At the DNA level, this CDR3 is encoded by other sequences in the same sample as well. This chain uses TRBV27 with TRBJ2-3; TRBD2 aligns across 12 bases. CDR3 length equals 15 residues. Germline CDR1 is MNHEY and CDR2 is SMNVEV (reference sequence). Trimming cost V 6 bases and J 2 bases; bases outside gene matches: 3. This CDR3 reads CASSLAGGNTDTQYF. The CDR3, as DNA: TGTGCCAGCAGCCTAGCGGGGGGGAACACAGATACGCAGTATTTT.

The chain is built from TRBV11-2 and TRBJ1-4, with D possibly being TRBD1 (5 bases). Trimming stripped 5 bases from V and 0 bases from J, with 16 bases between. This CDR3 region has 17 residues. The V gene's germline CDR1 is SGHAT and CDR2 FQNNGV. CDR3 residues: CASSPGEGPATNEKLFF. The CDR3 nucleotides read TGTGCCAGCAGCCCCGGGGAGGGGCCCGCAACTAATGAAAAACTGTTTTTT.

The chain has TRBV2 and TRBJ2-5; no reliable D call. Germline V CDR1 and CDR2: SNHLY, FYNNEI. Trimming stripped 6 bases from V and 5 bases from J, with 10 bases between. The CDR3 loop spans 12 amino acids. The CDR3 loop is CASSRILETQYF. CDR3 coding DNA: TGTGCCAGCAGCCGAATACTGGAGACCCAGTACTTC.

The rearrangement uses TRBV5-1 and TRBJ2-5; 7 nucleotides agree with TRBD1. Germline CDR1 is SGHRS and CDR2 is YFSETQ. V trimming: 4 bases; J trimming: 9 bases; junction bases outside the gene matches: 12. CDR3 size: 14 residues. This CDR3 is CASSRDSSQAAQYF. CDR3 sequence (DNA): TGCGCCAGCAGCAGGGACAGCTCGCAAGCGGCCCAGTACTTC.

The genes are TRBV4-2 and TRBJ1-1; 7 bases agree with TRBD1. The CDR3 has 13 amino acids. Germline CDR1 is LGHNA and CDR2 is YNFKEQ. J gave up 5 bases and V 4 bases, and 4 bases lay outside the gene matches. DNA for the CDR3: TGTGCCAGCAGCCCAACAGGGGCGACTGAAGCTTTCTTT. It specifies CASSPTGATEAFF.

This chain's CDR3 is CASGLRYNEQFF. CDR3 nucleotide sequence: TGTGCCAGCGGCTTAAGATACAATGAGCAGTTCTTC. The chain is built from TRBV28 and TRBJ2-1; D remains ambiguous. V lost 8 bases and J 4 bases, leaving 9 bases between the germline ends. Germline V gives CDR1 MDHEN, CDR2 SYDVKM. The CDR3 is made up of 12 amino acids. Complete variable domain (other parts from reference TRBV28 and TRBJ2-1): DVKVTQSSRYLVKRTGEKVFLECVQDMDHENMFWYRQDPGLGLRLIYFSYDVKMKEKGDIPEGYSVSREKKERFSLILESASTNQTSMYLCASGLRYNEQFFGPGTRLTVL.

This chain joins TRBV7-9 and TRBJ1-3, with D perhaps matching TRBD1 (6 bases). V lost 5 bases and J 4 bases, leaving 15 bases between the germline ends. Germline V gene sequence: CDR1 SEHNR, CDR2 FQNEAQ (reference sequence). CDR3 length: 15 amino acids. In DNA form, the CDR3 reads TGTGCCAGCAGCGGATCACAGGGCCAGGGAAACACCATATATTTT. It yields the protein CASSGSQGQGNTIYF.

The gene calls are TRBV5-5 and TRBJ2-7; D is ambiguous. The germline V gene has CDR1 SGHKS and CDR2 YYEKEE (reference sequence). V was shortened by 0 bases and J by 4 bases, with 8 bases between the two germline ends. The CDR3 runs to 13 residues. CDR3 sequence reads: CASSLVLAYEQYF. CDR3 DNA: TGTGCCAGCAGCTTGGTATTAGCTTACGAGCAGTACTTC.

This clone has just a few counts. The rearrangement links TRBV19 to TRBJ1-5, with a weak D call TRBD1 (5 bases). Germline V gives CDR1 LNHDA, CDR2 SQIVND (reference sequence). The CDR3 is 14 residues long. V was clipped by 5 bases and J by 7 bases, with 15 bases between them. As DNA, the CDR3 is TGTGCCAGTAGTCCCCGGGGGGGAAGGCAGCCCCAGCATTTT. This encodes CASSPRGGRQPQHF.

Remarks on this clone: The germline gene is not matched at one end of the junction; a read error may be the cause. This specimen includes other DNA sequences encoding the same CDR3. The CDR3 DNA sequence: TGCGCCAGCAGCTTTGGGAGAATGAACACTGAAGCTTTCTTT. It codes for CASSFGRMNTEAFF. The chain couples TRBV13 to TRBJ1-1; D unresolved. The CDR3 extends over 14 amino acids. Germline assignment: CDR1 PRHDT and CDR2 FYEKMQ (reference sequence).

This chain links TRBV7-2 with TRBJ1-6, with 10 bases aligning to TRBD1. Germline V gives CDR1 SGHTA, CDR2 FQGNSA. The CDR3 spans 16 residues. Trimming at V came to 2 bases and at J to 9 bases, leaving 7 bases not matched to a gene. CDR3 residues: CASSLFGDRGRSPLHF. The CDR3 DNA reads TGTGCCAGCAGCTTATTTGGAGACAGGGGGCGTTCACCCCTCCACTTT.

This chain connects TRBV7-9 to TRBJ2-5, with D possibly matching TRBD2 (6 bases). The CDR3 extends over 15 amino acids. The germline V and J ends were trimmed by 2 bases and 1 base, with 11 bases remaining between them. Germline V lookup: CDR1 SEHNR, CDR2 FQNEAQ (reference sequence). The CDR3 DNA reads TGTGCCAGCAGCTTAAGCGGCGGGATCCAAGAGACCCAGTACTTC. This sequence encodes CASSLSGGIQETQYF.

A few counts support this clone. The chain combines TRBV19 with TRBJ1-6; TRBD1 matches at 8 bases. This CDR3 is 15 amino acids long. Germline V gene lookup returns CDR1 LNHDA and CDR2 SQIVND (reference sequence). The trim removed 7 bases at V and 6 bases at J, leaving 8 bases unmatched. The CDR3 region is CASTPGQAPNSPLHF. The CDR3 nucleotides are TGTGCCAGTACCCCGGGACAGGCCCCTAATTCACCCCTCCACTTT.

The rearrangement joins TRBV7-6 to TRBJ2-3; 8 positions match TRBD2. The junction had 14 bases not matched to a gene; V was cut back by 5 bases and J by 4 bases. The CDR3 spans 17 residues. Germline CDR1 reads SGHVS; CDR2 reads FNYEAQ. The CDR3 reads CASSPGGGGGYADTQYF. The CDR3 DNA sequence: TGTGCCAGCAGCCCGGGGGGGGGAGGGGGGTACGCAGATACGCAGTATTTT.

V usage is TRBV7-2 and J usage is TRBJ1-5; D not certain. The CDR3 length is 13 residues. Trimming took 2 bases from V and 3 from J, leaving 5 bases between them. Germline V gives CDR1 SGHTA, CDR2 FQGNSA. CDR3 nucleotides: TGTGCCAGCAGCTTAAATCTCAATCAGCCCCAGCATTTT. This translates into CASSLNLNQPQHF.

The chain combines TRBV5-1 with TRBJ2-3; D possibly corresponds to TRBD1 (6 bases). The germline gives CDR1 SGHRS, CDR2 YFSETQ. The ends were cut back, 4 bases at V and 2 bases at J, with 14 bases in the middle. The CDR3 totals 15 residues. The CDR3 region is CASSLTGTNTDTQYF. Here the CDR3 DNA reads TGCGCCAGCAGCCTTACCGGGACAAACACAGATACGCAGTATTTT.

This sequence joins TRBV19 and TRBJ2-2; the D gene is possibly TRBD2 (6 bases). Germline assignment: CDR1 LNHDA and CDR2 SQIVND (reference sequence). This CDR3 contains 15 residues. V shed 6 bases and J shed 5 bases, with 16 bases lying between them. The CDR3 DNA sequence: TGTGCCAGTAGCTCCGAGAGGGCGGGGACCGGGGAGCTGTTTTTT. Encoded protein: CASSSERAGTGELFF.

The chain has TRBV5-1 and TRBJ1-1; a possible D gene is TRBD1 (5 bases). V lost 0 bases and J lost 4, with 13 bases in between. The length of the CDR3 is 15 residues. Germline values: CDR1 SGHRS, CDR2 YFSETQ. The CDR3 sequence is CASSLGWDDSTEAFF. In DNA form, the CDR3 reads TGCGCCAGCAGCTTGGGTTGGGATGACAGCACTGAAGCTTTCTTT.

This chain links TRBV25-1 with TRBJ2-3; TRBD1 aligns across 8 bases. The V segment lost 0 bases and the J segment 7 bases; nucleotides outside the gene matches: 6. CDR1 and CDR2 (germline): MGHDK, SYGVNS. This CDR3 has 15 amino acids. CDR3 protein: CASSEYRQGANTQYF. In nucleotides, the CDR3 is TGTGCCAGCAGTGAATATCGGCAGGGGGCGAATACGCAGTATTTT.

This clone was detected once. This chain uses TRBV6-5 with TRBJ2-2, with D uncertain. V lost 4 bases, J lost 9 bases, and 12 bases lay in between. Germline V CDR1 and CDR2: MNHEY, SVGAGI. The CDR3 is 13 amino acids. The CDR3 region has the DNA TGTGCCAGCAGTTCGAAGACTCCATGGGAGCTGTTTTTT. This encodes CASSSKTPWELFF.

This sequence joins TRBV29-1 and TRBJ1-2, with D possibly TRBD1 on 6 matching bases. This CDR3 has 12 residues. CDR1 SQVTM and CDR2 ANQGSEA come from the germline V gene. V lost 6 bases, J lost 4 bases, and 12 bases lay in between. The CDR3 coding sequence is TGCAGCGTAAACAGGGACGTCTATGGCTACACCTTC. It codes for CSVNRDVYGYTF.

V is TRBV28 and J is TRBJ1-4; 7 bases map to TRBD1. The trim removed 5 bases at V and 0 bases at J, leaving 9 bases unmatched. There are 17 residues in the CDR3. Germline lookup yields CDR1 MDHEN and CDR2 SYDVKM. The CDR3 sequence is CASSLRTGPSTNEKLFF. The CDR3 DNA reads as TGTGCCAGCAGTCTTCGGACAGGTCCCTCAACTAATGAAAAACTGTTTTTT.

The chain joins TRBV19 to TRBJ2-2; 7 bases align to TRBD1. Trimming at V came to 7 bases and at J to 4 bases, leaving 12 bases not matched to a gene. CDR1 LNHDA and CDR2 SQIVND come from the germline V gene (reference sequence). CDR3 length: 16 amino acids. CDR3 amino acids: CASTSSTGTFTGELFF. DNA for the CDR3: TGTGCCAGTACCTCCTCGACAGGGACATTCACCGGGGAGCTGTTTTTT. The variable domain in full, with the rest retrieved from reference TRBV19 and TRBJ2-2, is DGGITQSPKYLFRKEGQNVTLSCEQNLNHDAMYWYRQDPGQGLRLIYYSQIVNDFQKGDIAEGYSVSREKKESFPLTVTSAQKNPTAFYLCASTSSTGTFTGELFFGEGSRLTVL.

The chain carries TRBV15 and TRBJ1-5, with 9 bases lining up with TRBD1. The CDR3 sequence is 16 residues long. The germline V gene has CDR1 LNHNV and CDR2 YYDKDF (reference sequence). J lost 6 bases, V lost 0 bases, and 6 bases had no gene match. The CDR3 sequence: CATSREGTGPSQPQHF. CDR3 nucleotides: TGTGCCACCAGCAGAGAGGGGACAGGGCCAAGTCAGCCCCAGCATTTT.

Details on this clone: No DNA is shown, since the ends of the CDR3 on it are uncertain; the CDR3 is the one TCRdb lists. The J gene is TRBJ1-5, the V gene TRBV28; the D call in the table, TRBD1, was not verified against the DNA. The germline V gene encodes CDR1 MDHEN and CDR2 SYDVKM. 15 amino acids form the CDR3, both terminal residues included. The CDR3 reads CASSFGTGATQPQNF.

This clone appeared a few times. The chain recombines TRBV6-6 with TRBJ2-1; TRBD2 matches at 10 bases. Germline CDR1 MNHNY, CDR2 SVGAGI (reference sequence). Trimming cost V 9 bases and J 8 bases; bases outside gene matches: 4. The CDR3 contains 12 residues. In DNA, the CDR3 is TGTGCCAGTCAGCGGGGGGGCGATGAGCAGTTCTTC. Translated: CASQRGGDEQFF.

Comment on this clone: One end of the junction does not line up with germline, which may come from a read error. The CDR3 sequence: CASSPDRDETQYF. In DNA form, the CDR3 reads TGTGCTAGCAGTCCGGACAGAGACGAGACCCAGTACTTC. The V and J genes are TRBV7-7 and TRBJ2-5; a possible D gene is TRBD1 (6 bases). Germline values: CDR1 SSHAT, CDR2 FNYEAQ (reference sequence). The CDR3 spans 13 residues.

V is TRBV9 and J is TRBJ2-2; D not certain. Trimming stripped 1 base from V and 7 bases from J, with 8 bases between. The CDR3 spans 13 residues. Germline CDR1 is SGDLS and CDR2 is YYNGEE. This CDR3 reads CASSVRSGGELFF. The CDR3 coding sequence is TGTGCCAGCAGCGTACGCAGTGGCGGGGAGCTGTTTTTT.

V usage is TRBV7-9 and J usage is TRBJ1-2; 7 nucleotides align to TRBD1. This CDR3 is built from 15 residues. Germline CDR1 SEHNR, CDR2 FQNEAQ (reference sequence). V gave up 1 base and J gave up 5 bases; unmatched junction bases: 7. In DNA, the CDR3 is TGTGCCAGCAGCTTAGACAGGGGAAGGGCTTATGGCTACACCTTC. Protein product: CASSLDRGRAYGYTF.